The 24 T cell receptor beta chains below come from one sample, sequenced in a study of blood T cell repertoires in COVID-19. The assay was immunoSEQ multiplex PCR, and TCRdb's table has in-frame clones only and misses some. The sample records tens of thousands of clones, 80% to 85% being singletons. Specimen: peripheral blood. The receptors were gathered from a human donor in a cohort sampled during active COVID-19.

This chain links TRBV12-5 with TRBJ1-1; weak D call: TRBD1 (5 bases). V lost 3 bases and J 0 bases, leaving 14 bases between the germline ends. Germline CDR1 and CDR2: LGHNT and FRNRAP. The CDR3 sequence is 16 residues long. The chain's CDR3 is CASGFSGAVLNTEAFF. In nucleotides, the CDR3 is TGTGCTAGTGGTTTTAGCGGGGCGGTTTTGAACACTGAAGCTTTCTTT.

By share, this clone counts as large. The CDR3 DNA sequence: TGTGCCAGCAGTATTCGACAGGGGGCACGGGAAAAACTGTTTTTT. Translation gives CASSIRQGAREKLFF. J is TRBJ1-4 and V is TRBV28, with TRBD1 matching over 10 bases. V lost 5 bases to trimming and J lost 8 bases; unmatched junction nucleotides: 8. The CDR3 loop spans 15 amino acids. Per the germline V gene, CDR1 is MDHEN and CDR2 is SYDVKM.

CDR3 DNA: TGTGCCAGCAGTTCCTACCCGGGACAGGGGACTGAATATGGCTACACCTTC. It is translated as CASSSYPGQGTEYGYTF. This chain uses TRBV28 with TRBJ1-2, with 10 bases that match TRBD1. CDR1 and CDR2 (germline): MDHEN, SYDVKM. This CDR3 spans 17 amino acids. V lost 4 bases to trimming and J lost 5 bases; unmatched junction nucleotides: 13.

The rearrangement links TRBV2 to TRBJ2-4; 11 nucleotides line up with TRBD1. CDR3 length equals 14 residues. CDR1 and CDR2 (germline): SNHLY, FYNNEI. Unmatched junction bases numbered 4, after V lost 6 bases and J lost 6 bases. The CDR3 spells CASSLGQGVNIQYF. The CDR3 DNA is TGTGCCAGCAGCCTGGGACAGGGGGTAAACATTCAGTACTTC.

The rearrangement uses TRBV6-2 or TRBV6-3 and TRBJ2-3, with a tentative D call TRBD2 (7 bases). Trimming removed 6 bases from V and 8 bases from J, with 21 bases in between. CDR1 is MNHEY and CDR2 is SVGEGT in the germline V gene. The CDR3 totals 15 residues. The CDR3 reads CASSRAGGQGGTQYF. The CDR3 nucleotides read TGTGCCAGCAGCCGAGCCGGGGGGCAGGGAGGTACGCAGTATTTT.

This chain links TRBV7-6 with TRBJ2-5; TRBD2 matches 7 bases. V shed 3 bases, J shed 4 bases, and the junction held 11 bases outside the gene matches. The CDR3 has 16 residues. Germline V gene data show CDR1 as SGHVS and CDR2 as FNYEAQ. The CDR3 DNA reads as TGTGCCAGCAGCTTGGGAGGACTAGACAATCGAGAGACCCAGTACTTC. Protein: CASSLGGLDNRETQYF.

The V gene is TRBV4-1, the J gene TRBJ2-7; TRBD2 might be the D (6 bases). The CDR3 is 14 amino acids. The V gene lost 0 bases and the J gene lost 2 bases, with 8 bases spanning the gap. The germline CDR1 and CDR2 sequences are MGHRA and YSYEKL. Here the CDR3 DNA reads TGCGCCAGCAGCCAAGATAGCGGTGCCTACGAGCAGTACTTC. This codes for CASSQDSGAYEQYF.

J is TRBJ2-7 and V is TRBV6-2 or TRBV6-3, with 7 bases identical to TRBD2. Germline V gene lookup returns CDR1 MNHEY and CDR2 SVGEGT. CDR3 size: 13 residues. V lost 1 base to trimming and J lost 5 bases; unmatched junction nucleotides: 2. CDR3 DNA sequence: TGTGCCAGCAGTTACTGGGGGAGGGACGAGCAGTACTTC. It specifies CASSYWGRDEQYF.

Here the CDR3 reads CAISIRTGGEYGYTF. The CDR3 bases are TGTGCCATCAGTATTAGGACAGGGGGCGAATATGGCTACACCTTC. The rearrangement joins TRBV10-3 to TRBJ1-2; 11 positions agree with TRBD1. The germline V gene has CDR1 ENHRY and CDR2 SYGVKD. The CDR3 spans 15 residues. V was clipped by 5 bases and J by 5 bases; unmatched bases: 7.

The chain carries TRBV14 and TRBJ2-2; D is perhaps TRBD1 (6 bases). CDR1 is SGHDN and CDR2 is FVKESK in the germline V gene. Trimming pared 0 bases from V and 4 bases from J, leaving 12 bases between. The CDR3 consists of 16 residues. The CDR3 loop is CASSQDFGGLTGELFF. The CDR3 DNA reads TGTGCCAGCAGCCAAGATTTTGGGGGCCTCACCGGGGAGCTGTTTTTT.

The V and J genes are TRBV5-6 and TRBJ1-3, with D perhaps matching TRBD1 (6 bases). V was pared by 2 bases and J by 0 bases, with 12 bases between. Germline CDR1 SGHDT, CDR2 YYEEEE. The CDR3 extends over 16 amino acids. Here the CDR3 DNA reads TGTGCCAGCAGCTTCCAGCAGGGGCTCTCTGGAAACACCATATATTTT. Amino acid sequence: CASSFQQGLSGNTIYF.

The gene calls are TRBV27 and TRBJ1-1; D gene unclear. Looked up from germline, CDR1 is MNHEY and CDR2 is SMNVEV (reference sequence). This CDR3 region has 14 residues. Trimming removed 5 bases from V and 10 bases from J, with 20 bases in between. CDR3 bases: TGTGCCAGCAGTCCCAGGACGGACCCAGAGGGAGCTTTCTTT. Its translation is CASSPRTDPEGAFF.

J is TRBJ2-3 and V is TRBV2, with TRBD2 as a possible D gene (5 bases). The CDR3 is 13 residues long. The V end was cut by 6 bases, the J end by 3 bases, with 10 bases between. Germline V CDR1 and CDR2: SNHLY, FYNNEI. This CDR3 reads CASRLRVTDTQYF. The CDR3 DNA sequence: TGTGCCAGCAGGCTGAGGGTGACAGATACGCAGTATTTT.

The V call is TRBV6-5, the J call TRBJ2-3; perhaps TRBD1 as D (8 bases). V lost 5 bases and J lost 3, with 12 bases in between. Germline V gene data show CDR1 as MNHEY and CDR2 as SVGAGI. The CDR3 consists of 14 residues. This CDR3 is CASSTGGGTDTQYF. The CDR3 DNA sequence: TGTGCCAGCAGTACAGGGGGGGGGACAGATACGCAGTATTTT.

The V gene is TRBV6-4, the J gene TRBJ2-1, with 10 positions matching TRBD2. CDR3 length: 14 amino acids. The V gene's germline CDR1 is MRHNA and CDR2 SNTAGT. V lost 4 bases and J lost 5; bases outside the gene matches: 2. In nucleotides, the CDR3 is TGTGCCAGCAGTGCGAGCGGGGGGGACAATGAGCAGTTCTTC. It encodes CASSASGGDNEQFF.

V is TRBV5-6 and J is TRBJ2-5; no definite D call. CDR1 is SGHDT, CDR2 YYEEEE, per germline. Trimming shortened V by 1 base and J by 1 base, and 8 bases separated the two germline ends. The CDR3 is made up of 14 amino acids. CDR3 DNA sequence: TGTGCCAGCAGCTTGACCCCGGGCCAAGAGACCCAGTACTTC. It translates to CASSLTPGQETQYF.

J is TRBJ2-2 and V is TRBV2; D gene uncertain. In germline, CDR1 is SNHLY, CDR2 FYNNEI. Trimming took 4 bases from V and 5 from J, leaving 11 bases between them. This CDR3 spans 14 amino acids. CDR3 amino acids: CASSGGERTGELFF. CDR3 DNA sequence: TGTGCCAGCAGTGGTGGAGAACGGACCGGGGAGCTGTTTTTT.

In nucleotides, the CDR3 is TGTGCCAGCAGTGAAGTGGCCGGGTCTCCCACAGATACGCAGTATTTT. This encodes CASSEVAGSPTDTQYF. V and J are TRBV6-4 and TRBJ2-3; D unclear. The CDR3 sequence is 16 residues long. Germline V gene data show CDR1 as MRHNA and CDR2 as SNTAGT. V lost 3 bases to trimming and J lost 2 bases, with 15 bases between them.

The chain carries TRBV18 and TRBJ2-2, with TRBD1 matching over 7 bases. The CDR3 spans 16 residues. Trimming at V came to 5 bases and at J to 4 bases, leaving 10 bases not matched to a gene. CDR1 and CDR2 (germline): KGHSH, LQKENI. The CDR3 is CASSKTETGFTGELFF. As DNA, the CDR3 is TGTGCCAGCTCAAAAACCGAGACAGGGTTCACCGGGGAGCTGTTTTTT.

This chain links TRBV12-3 or TRBV12-4 with TRBJ2-5; TRBD2 is a possible D gene (5 bases). V shed 3 bases and J shed 8 bases, with 7 bases lying between them. The CDR3 loop spans 11 amino acids. The CDR3 is CASSLGRTQYF. DNA of the CDR3: TGTGCCAGCAGTTTGGGGAGAACCCAGTACTTC.

CDR3 loop: CASSLVLGLNSPLHF. CDR3 in DNA: TGTGCCAGCAGCTTGGTCTTGGGACTTAATTCACCCCTCCACTTT. V gene TRBV5-5 combines with J gene TRBJ1-6, with D perhaps TRBD1 (5 bases). Trimming removed 0 bases from V and 6 bases from J, with 10 bases in between. The germline V gene has CDR1 SGHKS and CDR2 YYEKEE (reference sequence). This CDR3 comprises 15 residues.

V is TRBV28 and J is TRBJ1-5; D is possibly TRBD1 (6 bases). V was trimmed by 8 bases and J by 5 bases, leaving 10 bases between them. The CDR3 runs 12 residues. Looked up from germline, CDR1 is MDHEN and CDR2 is SYDVKM. Written as DNA, the CDR3 is TGTGCCAGCGGGAGGGGGGATCAGCCCCAGCATTTT. Encoded protein: CASGRGDQPQHF.

The genes are TRBV5-1 and TRBJ1-2; D gene uncertain. Trimming pared 0 bases from V and 9 bases from J, leaving 18 bases between. Per germline, CDR1 SGHRS and CDR2 YFSETQ. CDR3 length: 15 amino acids. CDR3 sequence: CASSLADGMPDSYTF. The CDR3 nucleotides are TGCGCCAGCAGCTTGGCCGACGGAATGCCTGACAGCTACACCTTC.

V usage is TRBV3-1 (or the pseudogene TRBV3-2) and J usage is TRBJ2-2; 8 positions match TRBD1. Looked up from germline, CDR1 is LGHDT and CDR2 is YNNKEL (reference sequence). The V and J ends lost 3 bases and 1 base, in that order; junction bases with no gene match: 4. CDR3 length equals 16 residues. CDR3 loop: CASSQATGGNTGELFF. CDR3 DNA: TGTGCCAGCAGCCAGGCCACAGGGGGGAACACCGGGGAGCTGTTTTTT.